The clone carrying this TCR beta chain is a singleton in its sample. These data are taken from a study of blood T cell repertoires in COVID-19. Study background: Nucleic acid was either cDNA or gDNA, and it came from T cells, B-cell-depleted T cells, or PBMCs.

V dropped 3 bases and J dropped 5 bases, with 8 bases sitting between them. Germline loops: CDR1 SGHAT, CDR2 FQNNGV. The CDR3 contains 12 residues. Profiled with immunoSEQ multiplex PCR; TCRdb holds only in-frame clones, not every one. Of around 140,000 clones listed, roughly 80% are singletons. The chain joins TRBV11-2 to TRBJ2-7, with a tentative D call TRBD2 (5 bases). This sequence originates from a man aged 55 to 70 with acute or convalescent COVID-19. The sequenced sample consisted of peripheral blood. This chain's CDR3 is CASSFSGNEQYF. CDR3 in DNA: TGTGCCAGCAGCTTTTCGGGGAACGAGCAGTACTTC.